The 9 T cell receptor beta chains below were found in one sample sequenced in a study of blood T cells in healthy people across ages. Next came a second PCR, run for about 6 to 12 cycles, which used a sample-barcoded 5' primer along with a J-beta primer mix. Each CDR3 protein gets one entry after TCRdb re-called the 5' RACE reads with MiXCR. The profile shows about a million distinct CDR3 sequences, about 48% of them singletons. The sequenced sample consisted of blood. The receptors derive from a man aged 30 to 45 in good health.

This clonotype appeared a single time. The genes are TRBV7-2 and TRBJ1-1; the D gene is possibly TRBD1 (5 bases). This CDR3 is 15 amino acids long. Germline V gene lookup returns CDR1 SGHTA and CDR2 FQGNSA. The V gene lost 3 bases and the J gene lost 1 base, with 12 bases spanning the gap. The CDR3 region has the DNA TGTGCCAGCAGCTTTCCGGGACGGAGGAACACTGAAGCTTTCTTT. Residues: CASSFPGRRNTEAFF.

This chain uses TRBV9 with TRBJ2-5, with a possible D match to TRBD2 (7 bases). The J call is doubtful: the DNA matches TRBJ2-7 better. The germline gives CDR1 SGDLS, CDR2 YYNGEE. CDR3 length: 15 amino acids. DNA for the CDR3: TGTGCCAGCAGCTCAGGAGGGGGGGCCTATCCCGAGCAGTACTTC. Protein: CASSSGGGAYPEQYF.

V is TRBV15 and J is TRBJ1-5, with a possible D match to TRBD1 (6 bases). Germline V CDR1 and CDR2: LNHNV, YYDKDF (reference sequence). The V gene lost 4 bases and the J gene lost 3 bases, with 10 bases spanning the gap. The CDR3 sequence is 14 residues long. The DNA of the CDR3 is TGTGCCACCAGCACACAGGGATTCAATCAGCCCCAGCATTTT. Translation gives CATSTQGFNQPQHF.

This clonotype occurred a few times. The rearrangement uses TRBV28 and TRBJ2-3; 7 positions match TRBD2. Germline values: CDR1 MDHEN, CDR2 SYDVKM. The V gene end was trimmed by 2 bases and the J gene end by 0 bases; junction bases not matched to a gene: 5. The CDR3 runs to 16 residues. The CDR3 DNA follows: TGTGCCAGCAGTTTACCTGCGGGAGCTAGCACAGATACGCAGTATTTT. Protein product: CASSLPAGASTDTQYF.

This clonotype was seen a handful of times. The chain recombines TRBV29-1 with TRBJ2-7, with 8 bases lining up with TRBD1. CDR1 SQVTM and CDR2 ANQGSEA come from the germline V gene. The CDR3 loop spans 13 amino acids. Trimming cost V 6 bases and J 1 base; bases outside gene matches: 5. Here the CDR3 DNA reads TGCAGCGTATCGGGACAGGTTTCCTACGAGCAGTACTTC. The encoded protein is CSVSGQVSYEQYF.

The rearrangement uses TRBV10-2 and TRBJ2-5; no clear D gene. The CDR3 consists of 13 residues. Trimming cost V 3 bases and J 2 bases, with 7 bases left between them. The germline gives CDR1 WSHSY, CDR2 SAAADI. In DNA, the CDR3 is TGCGCCAGCAGTGAACAGTTTCAAGAGACCCAGTACTTC. It is translated as CASSEQFQETQYF.

This chain links TRBV3-1 with TRBJ1-4; no clear D gene. Per the germline V gene, CDR1 is LGHDT and CDR2 is YNNKEL (reference sequence). The CDR3 is made up of 15 amino acids. Trimming cost V 4 bases and J 0 bases, with 9 bases left between them. The CDR3 reads CASSPTQATNEKLFF. As DNA, the CDR3 is TGTGCCAGCAGCCCAACTCAGGCAACTAATGAAAAACTGTTTTTT.

This chain connects TRBV3-1 to TRBJ2-1; D remains ambiguous. The CDR3 runs to 12 residues. V was clipped by 1 base and J by 9 bases, with 7 bases between them. The germline CDR1 and CDR2 sequences are LGHDT and YNNKEL (reference sequence). CDR3 coding DNA: TGTGCCAGCAGCCAAGTAGTTAGTGAGCAGTTCTTC. Translated: CASSQVVSEQFF.

The chain joins TRBV27 to TRBJ1-3, with 8 bases identical to TRBD1. Germline V gene sequence: CDR1 MNHEY, CDR2 SMNVEV (reference sequence). V lost 0 bases and J lost 1; bases outside the gene matches: 8. This CDR3 has 18 residues. This chain's CDR3 is CASSLSIQQGGSGNTIYF. CDR3 sequence (DNA): TGTGCCAGCAGTTTATCGATCCAACAGGGGGGATCTGGAAACACCATATATTTT.